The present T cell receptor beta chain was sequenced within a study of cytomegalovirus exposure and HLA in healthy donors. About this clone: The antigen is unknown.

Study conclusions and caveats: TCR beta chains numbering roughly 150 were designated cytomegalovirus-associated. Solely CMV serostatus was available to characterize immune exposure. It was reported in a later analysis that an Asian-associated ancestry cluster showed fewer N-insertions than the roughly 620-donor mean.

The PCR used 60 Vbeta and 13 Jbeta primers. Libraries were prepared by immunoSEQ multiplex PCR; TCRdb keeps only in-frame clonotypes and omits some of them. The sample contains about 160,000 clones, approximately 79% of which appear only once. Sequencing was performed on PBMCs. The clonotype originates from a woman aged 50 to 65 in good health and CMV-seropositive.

DNA of the CDR3: TGTGCCAGCAGCCCCCTAGGGGGCAGGGCCCTCGGAAAACTGTTTTTT. It translates to CASSPLGGRALGKLFF. The rearrangement joins TRBV7-8 to TRBJ1-4; 7 nucleotides align to TRBD1. Germline trimming cut 5 bases from V and 10 bases from J; bases unmatched to any gene: 16. The CDR3 runs 16 residues. CDR1 and CDR2 from the germline V gene are SGHVS and FQNEAQ.